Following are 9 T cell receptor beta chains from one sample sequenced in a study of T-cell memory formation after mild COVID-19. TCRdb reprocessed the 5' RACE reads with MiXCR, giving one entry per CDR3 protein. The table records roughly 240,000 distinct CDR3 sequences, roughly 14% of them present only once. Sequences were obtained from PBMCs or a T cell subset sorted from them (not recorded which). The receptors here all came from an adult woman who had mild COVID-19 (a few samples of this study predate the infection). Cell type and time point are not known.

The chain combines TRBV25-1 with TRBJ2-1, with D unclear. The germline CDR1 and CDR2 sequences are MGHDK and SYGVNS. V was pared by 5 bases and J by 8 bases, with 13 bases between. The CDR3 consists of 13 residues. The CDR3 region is CASSPLGSDEQFF. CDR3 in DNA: TGTGCCAGCAGTCCCCTCGGTAGTGATGAGCAGTTCTTC.

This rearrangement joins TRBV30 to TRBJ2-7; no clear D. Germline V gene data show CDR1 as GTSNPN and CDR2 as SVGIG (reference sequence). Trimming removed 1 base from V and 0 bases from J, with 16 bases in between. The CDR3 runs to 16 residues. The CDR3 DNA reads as TGTGCCTGGAGTGCCCCAGCAGGTTGGGCCTCCTACGAGCAGTACTTC. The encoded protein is CAWSAPAGWASYEQYF.

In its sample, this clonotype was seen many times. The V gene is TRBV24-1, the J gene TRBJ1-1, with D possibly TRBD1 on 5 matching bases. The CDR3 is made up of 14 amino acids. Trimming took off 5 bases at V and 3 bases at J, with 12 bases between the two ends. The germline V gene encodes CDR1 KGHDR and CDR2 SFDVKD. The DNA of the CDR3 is TGTGCCACCAGTGGGGGGACCTTGGACACTGAAGCTTTCTTT. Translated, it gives CATSGGTLDTEAFF.

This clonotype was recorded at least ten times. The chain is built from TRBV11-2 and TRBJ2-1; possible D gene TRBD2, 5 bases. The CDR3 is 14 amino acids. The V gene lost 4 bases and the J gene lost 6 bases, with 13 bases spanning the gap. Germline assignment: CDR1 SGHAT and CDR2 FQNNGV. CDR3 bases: TGTGCCAGCAGCTCCGGACCTAGCAGCAATGAGCAGTTCTTC. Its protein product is CASSSGPSSNEQFF. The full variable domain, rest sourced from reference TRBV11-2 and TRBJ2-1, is EAGVAQSPRYKIIEKRQSVAFWCNPISGHATLYWYQQILGQGPKLLIQFQNNGVVDDSQLPKDRFSAERLKGVDSTLKIQPAKLEDSAVYLCASSSGPSSNEQFFGPGTRLTVL.

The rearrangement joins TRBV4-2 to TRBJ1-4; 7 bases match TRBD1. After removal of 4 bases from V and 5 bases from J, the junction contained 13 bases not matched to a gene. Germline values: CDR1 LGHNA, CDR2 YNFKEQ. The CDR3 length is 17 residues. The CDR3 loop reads CASSLPGGGVRNEKLFF. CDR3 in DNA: TGTGCCAGCAGCCTTCCCGGAGGGGGCGTAAGGAATGAAAAACTGTTTTTT.

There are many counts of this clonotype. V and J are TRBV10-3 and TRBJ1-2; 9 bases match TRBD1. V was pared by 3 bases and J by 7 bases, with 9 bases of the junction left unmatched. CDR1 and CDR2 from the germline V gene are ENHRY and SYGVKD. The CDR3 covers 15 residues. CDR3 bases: TGTGCCATCAGTGATTCCGTCTGGACAGGGGCTGGCTACACCTTC. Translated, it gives CAISDSVWTGAGYTF.

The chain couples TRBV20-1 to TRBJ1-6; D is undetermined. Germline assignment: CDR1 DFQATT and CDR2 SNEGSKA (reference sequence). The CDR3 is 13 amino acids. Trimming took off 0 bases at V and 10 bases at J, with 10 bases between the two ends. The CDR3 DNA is TGCAGTGCTAGAGATTCCGGAGACTCACCCCTCCACTTT. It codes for CSARDSGDSPLHF.

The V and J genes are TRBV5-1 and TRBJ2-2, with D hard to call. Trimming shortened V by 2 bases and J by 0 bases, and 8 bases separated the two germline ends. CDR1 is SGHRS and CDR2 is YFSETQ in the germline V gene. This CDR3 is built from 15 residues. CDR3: CASSLQTANTGELFF. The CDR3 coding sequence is TGCGCCAGCAGCTTACAAACAGCGAACACCGGGGAGCTGTTTTTT.

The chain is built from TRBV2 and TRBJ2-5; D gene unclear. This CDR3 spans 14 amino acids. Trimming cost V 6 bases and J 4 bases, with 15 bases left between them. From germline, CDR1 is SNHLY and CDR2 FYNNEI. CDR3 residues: CASSGQVSGETQYF. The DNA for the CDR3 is TGTGCCAGCAGCGGGCAGGTTTCTGGAGAGACCCAGTACTTC. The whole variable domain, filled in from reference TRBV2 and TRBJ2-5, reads EPEVTQTPSHQVTQMGQEVILRCVPISNHLYFYWYRQILGQKVEFLVSFYNNEISEKSEIFDDQFSVERPDGSNFTLKIRSTKLEDSAMYFCASSGQVSGETQYFGPGTRLLVL.